The clone carrying this TCR beta chain appeared many times. Its antigen is currently unknown. A second PCR of about 6 to 11 cycles used a sample-barcoded 5' primer and a J-beta primer mix. TCRdb called the 5' RACE reads again in MiXCR, with one record for every CDR3 protein. The sample lists 630,000 or so distinct CDR3 sequences, approximately 29% occurring once. This sample stems from a study of blood T cells in healthy people across ages. Study observations and caveats: The CMV status of each donor remained undetermined, and this could have confounded shifts in expanded clonotypes. Calculation of diversity from one million T cells yielded estimates considered to be underestimates.

V dropped 6 bases and J dropped 4; count of bases not matched to a gene: 11. The CDR3 totals 15 residues. The germline CDR1 and CDR2 sequences are SGHRS and YFSETQ. Each sample used at least 6 million PBMCs. What was sequenced was blood. The receptor was isolated from a woman aged 80 or over in good health. The chain links TRBV5-1 to TRBJ2-5; TRBD1 matches 8 bases. CDR3 loop: CASNLWTGQGETQYF. DNA of the CDR3: TGCGCCAGCAACCTTTGGACAGGGCAAGGAGAGACCCAGTACTTC.